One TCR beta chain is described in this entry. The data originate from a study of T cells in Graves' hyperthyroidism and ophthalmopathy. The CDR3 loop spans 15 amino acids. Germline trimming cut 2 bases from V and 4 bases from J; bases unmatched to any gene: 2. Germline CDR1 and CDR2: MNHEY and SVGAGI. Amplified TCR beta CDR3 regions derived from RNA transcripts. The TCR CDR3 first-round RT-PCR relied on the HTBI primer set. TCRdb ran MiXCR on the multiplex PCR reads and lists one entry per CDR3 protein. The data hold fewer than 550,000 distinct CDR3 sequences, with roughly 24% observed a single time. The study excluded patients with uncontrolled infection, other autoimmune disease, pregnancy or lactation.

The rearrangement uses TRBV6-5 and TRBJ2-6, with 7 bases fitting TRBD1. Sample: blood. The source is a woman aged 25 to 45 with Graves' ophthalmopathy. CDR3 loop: CASSYDRVGANVLTF. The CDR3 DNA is TGTGCCAGCAGTTACGACAGGGTGGGGGCCAACGTCCTGACTTTC.